Listed below are T cell receptor beta chains from one sample, sequenced in a study of blood T cell repertoires in COVID-19. Profiled with immunoSEQ multiplex PCR; TCRdb holds only in-frame clones, not every one. The repertoire holds fewer than 200,000 clones, with 80% to 90% as singletons. Source material: peripheral blood. All receptors come from a man in his forties or fifties with acute or convalescent COVID-19. CDR3s include the opening cysteine and the closing phenylalanine or tryptophan. D genes are given only for firm matches. Only some rows state a clone size, as once, few, many or a class for expanded clones.

d_gene	j_gene	v_gene	abundance	CDR3nt	CDR3aa
TRBD2	TRBJ2-7	TRBV24-1	NA	TGTGCCACCAGTGACCCGCGGGAGAGCTCCTACGAGCAGTACTTC	CATSDPRESSYEQYF
TRBD1	TRBJ2-2	TRBV4-1	NA	TGCGCCAGCAGCCCCCTTGACAGGGAAAGCGGGGAGCTGTTTTTT	CASSPLDRESGELFF
TRBD1	TRBJ1-3	TRBV28	NA	TGTGCCAGCAGCAAAGACAGGGGGCTGGTTAGCACCATATATTTT	CASSKDRGLVSTIYF
TRBD2	TRBJ2-1	TRBV9	NA	TGTGCCAGCAGCGTATCGAGCGGGGGGTACAATGAGCAGTTCTTC	CASSVSSGGYNEQFF
TRBD1	TRBJ1-1	TRBV10-1	NA	TGCGCCAGCAGTGAGGCCCGACAGGGTTTTTCTTTCACTGAAGCTTTCTTT	CASSEARQGFSFTEAFF
NA	TRBJ1-1	TRBV19	NA	TGTGCCAGTAGTGGCCGTACGAACACTGAAGCTTTCTTT	CASSGRTNTEAFF
TRBD1	TRBJ1-1	TRBV6-5	few	TGTGCCAGCAGTTCCATTCCTGGACAGGGTAGCACTGAAGCTTTCTTT	CASSSIPGQGSTEAFF
NA	TRBJ1-1	TRBV27	NA	TGTGCCAGCAGCCCTTTGCTGGGGAGGGAAGCTTTCTTT	CASSPLLGREAFF
TRBD1	TRBJ2-1	TRBV5-1	NA	TGCGCCAGCAGCTCGGGACAGGGTTCCTACAATGAGCAGTTCTTC	CASSSGQGSYNEQFF
TRBD1	TRBJ1-3	TRBV7-6	once	TGTGCCAGCAGCCCCGTTTTAGGGGACAGTGGATACTGGCGTGGAAACACCATATATTTT	CASSPVLGDSGYWRGNTIYF
NA	TRBJ2-3	TRBV6-5	NA	TGTGCCAGCACCCTCCACCTGGCGGGGGATACGCAGTATTTT	CASTLHLAGDTQYF
TRBD2	TRBJ2-3	TRBV5-1	NA	TGCGCCAGCAGATTGGGACTAGCTTTAGATACGCAGTATTTT	CASRLGLALDTQYF
TRBD1	TRBJ1-2	TRBV10-3	NA	TGTGCCATCAGTGGCCGGGACAGGGTTGGCTACACCTTC	CAISGRDRVGYTF
NA	TRBJ1-2	TRBV28	NA	TGTGCCAGCAGTTTAATCGACGGGAGGACGGTGGTCCAAGGCTACACCTTC	CASSLIDGRTVVQGYTF
NA	TRBJ1-6	TRBV5-1	NA	TGCGCCAGCAGCTCGGGGGGGGGACCGAATTCACCCCTCCACTTT	CASSSGGGPNSPLHF
NA	TRBJ2-7	TRBV12-5	NA	TGTGCTAGTGGAGCCCAGGTCAGCTCCTACGAGCAGTACTTC	CASGAQVSSYEQYF
NA	TRBJ2-6	TRBV18	NA	TGTGCCAGCTCTGGGGGCTTGAGCTCTGGGGCCAACGTCCTGACTTTC	CASSGGLSSGANVLTF
NA	TRBJ1-5	TRBV6-6	NA	TGTGCCAGCAGTGCTCCGGGGGTCAAACATTTT	CASSAPGVKHF
NA	TRBJ1-2	TRBV7-2	NA	TGTGCCAGCAGCTTAGGCAGGATTAACTATGGCTACACCTTC	CASSLGRINYGYTF
TRBD1	TRBJ1-2	TRBV5-4	NA	TGTGCCAGCAGCTCTCCATCCGGGACAGTCCATGGCTACACCTTC	CASSSPSGTVHGYTF
TRBD1	TRBJ2-5	TRBV7-9	once	TGTGCCAGCAGCTTGGGACAGGCCCAAGAGACCCAGTACTTC	CASSLGQAQETQYF
NA	TRBJ2-1	TRBV7-6	NA	TGTGCCAGCAGCAGTGGAGGACAGCCCTACAATGAGCAGTTCTTC	CASSSGGQPYNEQFF
TRBD2	TRBJ2-1	TRBV2	NA	TGTGCCAGCAGCCTGACTAGCGGGGTCTCCTACAATGAGCAGTTCTTC	CASSLTSGVSYNEQFF
NA	TRBJ2-1	TRBV4-1	NA	TGCGCCAGCAGCCAAGCTGAGAGGGGGTGGAATGAGCAGTTCTTC	CASSQAERGWNEQFF
NA	TRBJ2-7	TRBV5-3	NA	TGTGCCAGAAGCTCCGGGGGACCCAAATCCTACGAGCAGTACTTC	CARSSGGPKSYEQYF
NA	TRBJ1-3	TRBV5-5	NA	TGTGCCAGCAGCTTGAACACAGGGACAGGAAACACCATATATTTT	CASSLNTGTGNTIYF
NA	TRBJ2-1	TRBV6-5	few	TGTGCCAGCAGTTACTCGAGGGTCTACAATGAGCAGTTCTTC	CASSYSRVYNEQFF
NA	TRBJ2-1	TRBV7-3	NA	TGTGCCAGCAGCTTGGTACCTAACTCCTACAATGAGCAGTTCTTC	CASSLVPNSYNEQFF
NA	TRBJ1-6	TRBV4-1	NA	TGCGCCAGCAGCCAAGTTGGATTCCGCACAGTACATAATTCACCCCTCCACTTT	CASSQVGFRTVHNSPLHF
TRBD1	TRBJ1-4	TRBV10-3	once	TGTGCCATCAGTGAGTCCGGGACAGGGGCTGAAAAACTGTTTTTT	CAISESGTGAEKLFF
NA	TRBJ2-7	TRBV2	NA	TGTGCCAGCAGTGGTCAGGGGGGATACTACGAGCAGTACTTC	CASSGQGGYYEQYF
NA	TRBJ2-3	TRBV27	NA	TGTGCCAGCTCTGAGGGGGGGGGCAGGTCCTTTACAGATACGCAGTATTTT	CASSEGGGRSFTDTQYF
NA	TRBJ1-3	TRBV4-2	NA	TGTGCCAGCAGCCAAGATCAGGGGTTTGGAAACACCATATATTTT	CASSQDQGFGNTIYF
NA	TRBJ1-1	TRBV28	NA	TGTGCCACCCTAGTCGGGACACGGAACACTGAAGCTTTCTTT	CATLVGTRNTEAFF
NA	TRBJ2-1	TRBV9	NA	TGTGCCAGCAGCGCCGAGGACACCTACAATGAGCAGTTCTTC	CASSAEDTYNEQFF
NA	TRBJ2-7	TRBV18	NA	TGTGCCAGCTCACCCCAGGACAGACCCTACGAGCAGTACTTC	CASSPQDRPYEQYF
NA	TRBJ1-2	TRBV28	NA	TGTGCCAGCAGTCCAGGGGTTTACGGCTACACCTTC	CASSPGVYGYTF
NA	TRBJ2-2	TRBV6-2/TRBV6-3	NA	TGTGCCAGCAGTGCGGGGATTATCACCGGGGAGCTGTTTTTT	CASSAGIITGELFF
NA	TRBJ1-6	TRBV6-2/TRBV6-3	few	TGTGCCAGCAGTTACGGGGCTAATTCACCCCTCCACTTT	CASSYGANSPLHF
TRBD2	TRBJ2-5	TRBV5-4	NA	TGTGCCAGCAGCCATACTAGCGGGGGGCAAGAGACCCAGTACTTC	CASSHTSGGQETQYF
NA	TRBJ2-4	TRBV5-6	few	TGTGCCAGCAGCTTGGAGGACAGCCTTCAGTACTTC	CASSLEDSLQYF
NA	TRBJ2-2	TRBV2	NA	TGTGCCAGCTCCCTCGGCGGGGGCCCTCTAAACACCGGGGAGCTGTTTTTT	CASSLGGGPLNTGELFF
NA	TRBJ2-5	TRBV9	NA	TGTGCCAGCAGCGTAGCTGGATGGGGGCCCGAGACCCAGTACTTC	CASSVAGWGPETQYF
NA	TRBJ2-3	TRBV2	NA	TGTGCCAGCGAAACTACAGATACGCAGTATTTT	CASETTDTQYF
NA	TRBJ1-1	TRBV6-5	NA	TGTGCCAGCAGCGCGGCATTGAACACTGAAGCTTTCTTT	CASSAALNTEAFF
TRBD1	TRBJ1-2	TRBV2	NA	TGTGCCAGCAGTGACAGGGGGCTTTCGTCCACCTTC	CASSDRGLSSTF
NA	TRBJ2-5	TRBV2	NA	TGTGCCAGCAGATTCCAACGGAGCCAAGAGGCCCAGTACTTC	CASRFQRSQEAQYF
NA	TRBJ1-2	TRBV28	NA	TGTGCCAGCACGCGAAGTGGCGGAATCAACTATGGCTACACCTTC	CASTRSGGINYGYTF
TRBD2	TRBJ2-7	TRBV4-1	NA	TGCGCCAGCAGCCTCATCGGGGGGTTCTACGAGCAGTACTTC	CASSLIGGFYEQYF
NA	TRBJ2-7	TRBV7-9	NA	TGTGCCAGCAGCTTAGCGACGGGTGGCGAGCAGTACTTC	CASSLATGGEQYF